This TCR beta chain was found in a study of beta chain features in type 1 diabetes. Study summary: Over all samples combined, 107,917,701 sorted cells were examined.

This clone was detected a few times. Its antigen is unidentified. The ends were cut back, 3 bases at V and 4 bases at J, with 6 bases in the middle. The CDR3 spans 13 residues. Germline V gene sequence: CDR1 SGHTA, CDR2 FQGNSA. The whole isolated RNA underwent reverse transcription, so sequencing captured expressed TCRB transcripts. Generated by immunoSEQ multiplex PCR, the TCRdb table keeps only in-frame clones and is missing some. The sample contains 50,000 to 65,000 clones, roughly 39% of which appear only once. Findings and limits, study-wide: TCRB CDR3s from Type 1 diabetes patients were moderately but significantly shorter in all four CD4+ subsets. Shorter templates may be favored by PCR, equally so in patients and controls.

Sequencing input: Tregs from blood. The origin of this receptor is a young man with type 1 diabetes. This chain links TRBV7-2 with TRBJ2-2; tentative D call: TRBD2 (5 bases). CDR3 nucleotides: TGTGCCAGCAGCTTCCTAGCCACCGGGGAGCTGTTTTTT. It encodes CASSFLATGELFF.